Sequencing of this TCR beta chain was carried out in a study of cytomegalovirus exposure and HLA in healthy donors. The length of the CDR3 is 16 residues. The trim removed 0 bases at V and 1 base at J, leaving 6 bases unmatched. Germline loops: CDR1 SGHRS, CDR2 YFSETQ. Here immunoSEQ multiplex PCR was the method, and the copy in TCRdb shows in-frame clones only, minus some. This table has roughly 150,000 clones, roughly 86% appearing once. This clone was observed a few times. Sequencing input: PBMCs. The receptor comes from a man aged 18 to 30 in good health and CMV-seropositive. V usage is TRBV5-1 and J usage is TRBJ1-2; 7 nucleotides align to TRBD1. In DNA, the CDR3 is TGCGCCAGCAGCTTGGGGACCGGGACAGATAACTATGGCTACACCTTC. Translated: CASSLGTGTDNYGYTF.